The T cell receptor (beta chain) under discussion was sequenced for a study of blood T cells in healthy people across ages. The CDR3 consists of 17 residues. Trimming shortened V by 3 bases and J by 3 bases, and 17 bases separated the two germline ends. In germline, CDR1 is MNHEY, CDR2 SVGEGT. Through a sample-barcoded 5' primer and a J-beta primer mix, a second PCR was run for roughly 6 to 11 cycles. TCRdb ran MiXCR on the 5' RACE reads and lists one entry per CDR3 protein. The data contain some 790,000 distinct CDR3 sequences, around 26% of them singletons. The chain combines TRBV6-2 or TRBV6-3 with TRBJ2-2; no reliable D call. The sequence was collected from an elderly woman in good health. The source material was blood. The CDR3 DNA reads TGTGCCAGCAGTTATCGTATAGTGGGTCTGGACACCGGGGAGCTGTTTTTT. This encodes CASSYRIVGLDTGELFF.